This T cell receptor beta chain was identified in a study of CD8 T cells in Susac syndrome. RNA totalling roughly 0.45 to 1 ug underwent reverse transcription with random hexamers. Via MiXCR, TCRdb re-called the immunoSEQ multiplex PCR reads, giving one row per CDR3 protein. The sample shows 150,000 to 200,000 distinct CDR3 sequences, 90% to 95% of them seen only once. Germline values: CDR1 KGHSH, CDR2 LQKENI. The CDR3 runs 15 residues. V trimming: 1 base; J trimming: 9 bases; junction bases outside the gene matches: 9. This chain uses TRBV18 with TRBJ2-4; the match to TRBD2 covers 7 bases. The sample taken for sequencing was CD4+ T cells from PBMCs. This receptor was taken from a human donor with Susac syndrome. CDR3 nucleotide sequence: TGTGCCAGCTCACCACAAGGCGGGAGCGAGGGCATTCAGTACTTC. Its translation is CASSPQGGSEGIQYF.